This T cell receptor (beta chain) was documented in a study of OX40 agonist ivuxolimab in advanced cancers. This clone has just a few counts. Profiled with immunoSEQ multiplex PCR; TCRdb holds only in-frame clones, not every one. The sample lists 90,000 to 100,000 clones, approximately 85% seen once, with 3.5% to 4% in the top ten. The CDR3 is 16 amino acids. This clonotype was obtained from an adult with an advanced solid tumor such as melanoma, head and neck, liver or kidney cancer. V usage is TRBV21-1 and J usage is TRBJ2-7; the table calls TRBD2, which could not be checked here. TRBV21-1 is reported as a pseudogene. The sample consisted of CD4+ or CD8+ T cells sorted from blood, taken in a trial of the OX40 agonist ivuxolimab. In DNA, the CDR3 is TGTGCCAGCAGCAAATCAAGCGGGGATAAAATCTACGAGCAGTACTTC. Amino acid sequence: CASSKSSGDKIYEQYF.